This T cell receptor beta chain was captured in a study of blood T cell repertoires in COVID-19. Looking at the study overall: The origin of the acute and convalescent COVID-19 samples was the United States, Italy and Spain. T cells, B-cell-depleted T cells, or PBMCs provided the cDNA or gDNA that served as material.

In Seattle, patients joined the study during active infection and were tracked longitudinally. In the study's own analysis: Amplification with reference gene primers provided the estimates of nucleated cell counts. Assay used: immunoSEQ multiplex PCR; TCRdb lists only in-frame clones, some missing. The DNA gave D and trimming, while V, J and clone size come from that table. The profile covers under 85,000 clones, with 84% appearing a single time and more than 10% taken by the ten largest. CDR3 size: 15 residues. Trimming left V 0 bases short and J 0 bases short, with 9 bases between. The germline V gene has CDR1 SGHAT and CDR2 FQNNGV.

The receptor's source is a man aged 50 to 59 with COVID-19, enrolled during active disease. The sample consisted of peripheral blood. The chain links TRBV11-2 to TRBJ2-7; D is uncertain. The chain's CDR3 is CASSLEVGASYEQYF. CDR3 nucleotides: TGTGCCAGCAGCTTAGAAGTCGGAGCCTCCTACGAGCAGTACTTC.